This record covers a single TCR beta chain. This entry is derived from a study of blood T cell repertoires in COVID-19. Assay used: immunoSEQ multiplex PCR; TCRdb lists only in-frame clones, some missing. The repertoire includes a few hundred thousand clones, roughly 87% of them detected once, and roughly 2% sits in the top ten. This receptor was identified in a woman aged 50 to 60 who had recovered from COVID-19. Input material: peripheral blood.

CDR3 in amino acids: CASSLTFQGSYNEQFF. As DNA, the CDR3 is TGTGCCAGCAGCTTAACCTTCCAGGGCTCCTACAATGAGCAGTTCTTC. The chain uses TRBV7-3 and TRBJ2-1; D may be TRBD1 (5 bases). Germline-derived CDR1 and CDR2 are SGHTA and FQGTGA. V was trimmed by 0 bases and J by 0 bases, leaving 9 bases between them. This CDR3 spans 16 amino acids.